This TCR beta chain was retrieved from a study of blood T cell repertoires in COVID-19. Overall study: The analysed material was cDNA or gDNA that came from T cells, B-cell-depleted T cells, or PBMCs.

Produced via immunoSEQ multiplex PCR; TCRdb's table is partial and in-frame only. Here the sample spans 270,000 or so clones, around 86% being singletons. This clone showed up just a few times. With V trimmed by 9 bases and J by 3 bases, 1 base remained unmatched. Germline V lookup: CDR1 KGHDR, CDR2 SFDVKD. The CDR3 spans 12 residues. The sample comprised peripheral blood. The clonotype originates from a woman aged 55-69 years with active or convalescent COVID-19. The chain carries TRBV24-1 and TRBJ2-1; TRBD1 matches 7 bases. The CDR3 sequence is CATGTDYNEQFF. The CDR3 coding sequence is TGTGCCACCGGGACAGACTACAATGAGCAGTTCTTC.